This TCR beta chain was observed in a study of blood T cell repertoires in COVID-19. The assay was immunoSEQ multiplex PCR, and TCRdb's table has in-frame clones only and misses some. The sample records 230,000 or so clones, roughly 82% being singletons. The CDR3 has 12 amino acids. V shed 10 bases and J 4 bases; nucleotides not matched to a gene: 3. The germline V gene encodes CDR1 SNHLY and CDR2 FYNNEI. The sequenced sample was peripheral blood. The genes are TRBV2 and TRBJ1-5; 8 bases agree with TRBD1. This clonotype was obtained from a man in his forties who had recovered from COVID-19. CDR3 in amino acids: CATRDRNQPQHF. The CDR3 DNA reads as TGTGCCACCCGGGACAGGAATCAGCCCCAGCATTTT.